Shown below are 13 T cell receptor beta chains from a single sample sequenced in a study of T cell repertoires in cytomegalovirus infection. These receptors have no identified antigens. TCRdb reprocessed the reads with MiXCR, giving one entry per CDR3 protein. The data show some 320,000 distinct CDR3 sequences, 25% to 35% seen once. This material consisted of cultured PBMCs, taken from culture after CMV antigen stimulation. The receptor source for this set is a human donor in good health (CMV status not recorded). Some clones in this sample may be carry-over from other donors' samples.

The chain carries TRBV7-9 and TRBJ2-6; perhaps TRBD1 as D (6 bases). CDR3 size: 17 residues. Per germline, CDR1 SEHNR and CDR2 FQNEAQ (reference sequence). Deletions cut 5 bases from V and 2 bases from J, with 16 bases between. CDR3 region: CASSRTVSDTGANVLTF. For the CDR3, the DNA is TGTGCCAGCAGCCGGACAGTCAGTGATACTGGGGCCAACGTCCTGACTTTC.

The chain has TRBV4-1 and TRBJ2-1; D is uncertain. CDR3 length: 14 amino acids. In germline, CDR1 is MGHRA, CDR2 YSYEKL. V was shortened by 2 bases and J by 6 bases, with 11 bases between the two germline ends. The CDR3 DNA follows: TGCGCCAGCAGCCAACATTCCCGGCCCAATGAGCAGTTCTTC. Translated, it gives CASSQHSRPNEQFF.

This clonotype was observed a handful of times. CDR3 loop: CASRKGAHTDTQYF. In DNA form, the CDR3 reads TGTGCCAGCAGGAAGGGGGCCCACACAGATACGCAGTATTTT. The chain uses TRBV12-3 or TRBV12-4 and TRBJ2-3, with 7 bases lining up with TRBD1. The ends lost 6 bases at V and 2 bases at J; junction bases unmatched: 5. The CDR3 runs to 14 residues.

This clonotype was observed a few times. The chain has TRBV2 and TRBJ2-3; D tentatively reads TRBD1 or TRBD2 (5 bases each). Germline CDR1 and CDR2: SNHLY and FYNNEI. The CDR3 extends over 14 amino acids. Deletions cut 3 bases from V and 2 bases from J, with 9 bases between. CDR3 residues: CASSDRDVTDTQYF. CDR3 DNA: TGTGCCAGCAGTGACCGGGACGTCACAGATACGCAGTATTTT.

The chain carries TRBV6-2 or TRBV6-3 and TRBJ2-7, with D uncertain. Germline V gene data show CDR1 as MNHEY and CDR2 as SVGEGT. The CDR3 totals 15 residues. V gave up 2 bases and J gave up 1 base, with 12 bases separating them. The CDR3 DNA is TGTGCCAGCAGTTACCCGACGACGGAATCCTACGAGCAGTACTTC. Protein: CASSYPTTESYEQYF.

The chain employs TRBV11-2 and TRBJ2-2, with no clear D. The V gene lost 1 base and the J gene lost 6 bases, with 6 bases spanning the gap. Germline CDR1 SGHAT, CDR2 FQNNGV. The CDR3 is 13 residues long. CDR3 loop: CASSLVWAGELFF. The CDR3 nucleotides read TGTGCCAGCAGCTTAGTCTGGGCCGGGGAGCTGTTTTTT.

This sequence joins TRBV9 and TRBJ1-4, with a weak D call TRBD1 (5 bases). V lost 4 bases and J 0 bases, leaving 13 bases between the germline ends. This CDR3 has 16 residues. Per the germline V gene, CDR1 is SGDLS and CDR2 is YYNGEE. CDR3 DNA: TGTGCCAGCAGCTTAGGGGTGAGGACAACTAATGAAAAACTGTTTTTT. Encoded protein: CASSLGVRTTNEKLFF.

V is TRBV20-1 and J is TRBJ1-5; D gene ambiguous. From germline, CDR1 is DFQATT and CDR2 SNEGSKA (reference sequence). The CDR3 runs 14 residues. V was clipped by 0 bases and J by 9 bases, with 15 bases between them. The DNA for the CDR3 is TGCAGTGCTAGAGATATAAGGGAGGTGGTGCCCCAGCATTTT. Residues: CSARDIREVVPQHF.

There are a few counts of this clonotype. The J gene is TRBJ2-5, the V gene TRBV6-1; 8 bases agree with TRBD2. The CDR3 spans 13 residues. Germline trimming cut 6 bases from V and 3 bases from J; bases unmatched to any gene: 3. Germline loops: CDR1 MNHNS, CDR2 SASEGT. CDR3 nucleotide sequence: TGTGCCAGCAGCACCGGGGGGGAAGAGACCCAGTACTTC. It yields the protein CASSTGGEETQYF.

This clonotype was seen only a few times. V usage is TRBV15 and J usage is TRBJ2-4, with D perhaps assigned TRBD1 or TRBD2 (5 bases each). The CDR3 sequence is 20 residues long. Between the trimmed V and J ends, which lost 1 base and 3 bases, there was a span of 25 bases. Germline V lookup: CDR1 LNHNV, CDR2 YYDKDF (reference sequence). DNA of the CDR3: TGTGCCACCAGCAGAGGAGTTCTACCCGGGACCCGTAGGGGCAAAAACATTCAGTACTTC. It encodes CATSRGVLPGTRRGKNIQYF.

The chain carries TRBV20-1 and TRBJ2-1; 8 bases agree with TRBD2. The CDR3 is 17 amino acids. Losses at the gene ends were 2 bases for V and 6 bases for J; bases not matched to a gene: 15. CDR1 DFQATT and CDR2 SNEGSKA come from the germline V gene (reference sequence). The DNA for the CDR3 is TGCAGTGCTAGACCCAATCGGGGGGGCCCTCAGTTCAATGAGCAGTTCTTC. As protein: CSARPNRGGPQFNEQFF.

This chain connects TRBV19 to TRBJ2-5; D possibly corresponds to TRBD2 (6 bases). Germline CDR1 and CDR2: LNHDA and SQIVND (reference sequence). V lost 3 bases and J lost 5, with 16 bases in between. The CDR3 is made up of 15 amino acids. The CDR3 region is CASSMGRLSGETQYF. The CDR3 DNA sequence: TGTGCCAGTAGTATGGGCAGGCTAAGCGGGGAGACCCAGTACTTC.

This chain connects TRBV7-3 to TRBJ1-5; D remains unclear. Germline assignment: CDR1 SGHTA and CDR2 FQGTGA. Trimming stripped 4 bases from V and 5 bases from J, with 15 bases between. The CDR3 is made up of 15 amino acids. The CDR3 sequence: CASSSSWGGDQPQHF. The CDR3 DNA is TGTGCCAGCAGCTCATCATGGGGTGGTGATCAGCCCCAGCATTTT. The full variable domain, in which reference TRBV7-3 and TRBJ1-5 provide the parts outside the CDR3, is GAGVSQTPSNKVTEKGKYVELRCDPISGHTALYWYRQSLGQGPEFLIYFQGTGAADDSGLPNDRFFAVRPEGSVSTLKIQRTERGDSAVYLCASSSSWGGDQPQHFGDGTRLSIL.